Presented here are 10 T cell receptor beta chains from one specimen sequenced in a study of cytomegalovirus exposure and HLA in healthy donors. Amplification used 60 Vbeta primers and 13 Jbeta primers. Measured with immunoSEQ multiplex PCR; TCRdb has only the in-frame clones, and not every one. The table records some 150,000 clones, approximately 80% of them present only once. The sequencing sample was made of PBMCs. The receptor source for this set is a man aged 45-65 years in good health and CMV-seropositive.

V and J are TRBV7-3 and TRBJ1-3, with D possibly TRBD1 on 6 matching bases. This CDR3 is 15 amino acids long. CDR1 and CDR2 from the germline V gene are SGHTA and FQGTGA. Deletions cut 5 bases from V and 4 bases from J, with 15 bases between. In DNA, the CDR3 is TGTGCCAGCAGCCCACAAGGGGGGGAAGGAAACACCATATATTTT. Encoded protein: CASSPQGGEGNTIYF.

The gene calls are TRBV6-1 and TRBJ2-1, with 8 bases aligning to TRBD2. The ends lost 0 bases at V and 2 bases at J; junction bases unmatched: 6. CDR3 length equals 17 residues. Germline V gives CDR1 MNHNS, CDR2 SASEGT. CDR3 sequence (DNA): TGTGCCAGCAGTGAAGCGCCCAGCGGGGGCACCTACAATGAGCAGTTCTTC. This gives the protein CASSEAPSGGTYNEQFF.

The chain is built from TRBV4-1 and TRBJ1-1; D is undetermined. The CDR3 has 14 residues. Trimming removed 1 base from V and 4 bases from J, with 10 bases in between. CDR1 is MGHRA and CDR2 is YSYEKL in the germline V gene. The CDR3 nucleotides are TGCGCCAGCAGCCAAGGGCCTAGTAGCACTGAAGCTTTCTTT. Residues: CASSQGPSSTEAFF.

The chain couples TRBV5-1 to TRBJ2-3, with TRBD1 as a possible D gene (6 bases). Germline V gene sequence: CDR1 SGHRS, CDR2 YFSETQ. The CDR3 sequence is 14 residues long. With 10 bases removed from V and 2 bases from J, the gap between germline ends came to 17 bases. Written as DNA, the CDR3 is TGCGCCGCCGGATGGGGGCTATACACAGATACGCAGTATTTT. It is translated as CAAGWGLYTDTQYF.

Remarks on this clone: A read error may produce the germline difference seen at one junction end. The sample contains more than one DNA sequence encoding this CDR3. The rearrangement joins TRBV7-6 to TRBJ2-2; TRBD1 agrees at 7 bases. Germline V gene data show CDR1 as SGHVS and CDR2 as FNYEAQ. There are 16 residues in the CDR3. CDR3 protein: CASSKLTGSDTGELFF. The CDR3 bases are TGTGCCAGCAGCAAACTGACAGGGTCGGACACCGGGGAACTGTTTTTT.

The V and J genes are TRBV6-1 and TRBJ2-5; 9 bases agree with TRBD1. Germline loops: CDR1 MNHNS, CDR2 SASEGT. V shed 0 bases, J shed 5 bases, and the junction held 7 bases outside the gene matches. The CDR3 totals 16 residues. CDR3 amino acids: CASSEASGQGSETQYF. The CDR3 nucleotides are TGTGCCAGCAGTGAAGCATCGGGACAGGGAAGCGAGACCCAGTACTTC.

V gene TRBV6-5 combines with J gene TRBJ1-5, with a possible D match to TRBD1 (6 bases). Germline V lookup: CDR1 MNHEY, CDR2 SVGAGI. CDR3 size: 16 residues. V gave up 4 bases and J gave up 0 bases, with 13 bases separating them. CDR3 DNA: TGTGCCAGCAGTTTGGGCAGGGGTTATAGCAATCAGCCCCAGCATTTT. As protein: CASSLGRGYSNQPQHF.

J is TRBJ2-3 and V is TRBV29-1, with 13 bases identical to TRBD2. The germline V gene has CDR1 SQVTM and CDR2 ANQGSEA. J lost 0 bases, V lost 6 bases, and 6 bases had no gene match. The CDR3 contains 16 residues. CDR3 residues: CSVKTSGRRSTDTQYF. Written as DNA, the CDR3 is TGCAGCGTAAAGACTAGCGGGAGGCGTAGCACAGATACGCAGTATTTT.

This chain joins TRBV5-4 and TRBJ2-7, with D unclear. Germline-derived CDR1 and CDR2 are SGHNT and YYREEE (reference sequence). CDR3 length: 15 residues. V was pared by 3 bases and J by 6 bases, with 19 bases between. The CDR3 loop reads CASSSRKVERSEQYF. Here the CDR3 DNA reads TGTGCCAGCAGCTCGCGGAAGGTGGAGCGCTCCGAGCAGTACTTC.

This clone was recorded a few times. The CDR3 nucleotides are TGTGCCAGCAGCCCGGACAGGGGGCGCACAGATACGCAGTATTTT. Protein sequence: CASSPDRGRTDTQYF. J is TRBJ2-3 and V is TRBV7-9; 11 bases fit TRBD1. This CDR3 comprises 15 residues. In germline, CDR1 is SEHNR, CDR2 FQNEAQ (reference sequence). V gave up 5 bases and J gave up 1 base; unmatched junction bases: 2.